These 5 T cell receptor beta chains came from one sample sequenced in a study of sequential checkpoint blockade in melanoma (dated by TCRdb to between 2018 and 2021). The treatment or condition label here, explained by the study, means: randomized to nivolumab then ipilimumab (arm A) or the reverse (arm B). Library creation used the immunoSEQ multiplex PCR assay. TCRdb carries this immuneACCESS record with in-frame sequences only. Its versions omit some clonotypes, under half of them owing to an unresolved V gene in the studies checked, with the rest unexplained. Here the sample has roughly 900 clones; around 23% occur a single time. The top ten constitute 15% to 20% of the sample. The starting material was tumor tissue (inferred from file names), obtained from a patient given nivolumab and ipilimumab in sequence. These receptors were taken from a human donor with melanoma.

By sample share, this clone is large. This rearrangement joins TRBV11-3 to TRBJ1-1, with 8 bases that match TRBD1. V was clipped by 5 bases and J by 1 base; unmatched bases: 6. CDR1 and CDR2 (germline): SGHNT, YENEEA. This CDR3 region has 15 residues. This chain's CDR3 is CASSPAQGANTEAFF. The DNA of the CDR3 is TGTGCCAGCAGCCCAGCCCAGGGGGCGAACACTGAAGCTTTCTTT. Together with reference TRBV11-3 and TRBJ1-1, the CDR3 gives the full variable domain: EAGVVQSPRYKIIEKKQPVAFWCNPISGHNTLYWYLQNLGQGPELLIRYENEEAVDDSQLPKDRFSAERLKGVDSTLKIQPAELGDSAVYLCASSPAQGANTEAFFGQGTRLTVV.

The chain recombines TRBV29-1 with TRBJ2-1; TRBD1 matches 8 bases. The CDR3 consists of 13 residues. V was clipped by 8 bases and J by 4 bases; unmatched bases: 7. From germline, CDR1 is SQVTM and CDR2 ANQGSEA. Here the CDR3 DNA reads TGCAGCATGGGACAGGCGGGTTACAATGAGCAGTTCTTC. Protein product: CSMGQAGYNEQFF.

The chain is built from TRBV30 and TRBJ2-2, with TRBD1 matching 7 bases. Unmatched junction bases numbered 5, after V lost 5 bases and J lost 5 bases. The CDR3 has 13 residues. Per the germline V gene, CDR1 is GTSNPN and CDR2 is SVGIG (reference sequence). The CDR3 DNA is TGTGCCTGGTGTGGCAGGGGGACCGGGGAGCTGTTTTTT. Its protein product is CAWCGRGTGELFF.

The CDR3 DNA reads TGTGCCAGTAGTATCTTTCCCCCTAGCGGGGGATACCAAGAGACCCAGTACTTC. Its protein is CASSIFPPSGGYQETQYF. The chain uses TRBV19 and TRBJ2-5, with TRBD2 matching over 10 bases. V shed 3 bases, J shed 0 bases, and the junction held 10 bases outside the gene matches. The length of the CDR3 is 18 residues. CDR1 is LNHDA and CDR2 is SQIVND in the germline V gene (reference sequence).

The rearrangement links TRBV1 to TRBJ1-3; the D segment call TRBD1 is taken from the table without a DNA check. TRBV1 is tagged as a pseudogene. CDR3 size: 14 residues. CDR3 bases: TGCGCCAGCAGCCAACAGGGAAGGGTAAACACCATATATTTT. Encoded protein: CASSQQGRVNTIYF.